The clone carrying this T cell receptor beta chain was observed many times. Its antigen remains unidentified. Stated treatment: PENTA 11 planned treatment interruption arm or continuous ART arm. Samples needed at least 5 million viable cryopreserved PBMCs. Naive CD4+ CD45RA+ CD45RO- T cells were sorted from thawed PBMCs. RNA-based 3' RACE libraries used unique molecular identifiers. TCRdb independently ran MiXCR on the 3' RACE reads; one entry per CDR3 protein. This table holds tens of thousands of distinct CDR3 sequences, about 4.3% found once. This CDR3 is built from 16 residues. In germline, CDR1 is SGHRS, CDR2 YFSETQ. With 0 bases removed from V and 4 bases from J, the gap between germline ends came to 14 bases. This specimen belongs to a study of HIV-infected children after antiretroviral therapy interruption. Study information: All children had CD4+ count above 500 and viral load below 50 copies/ml.

Notes on the study in general: After treatment interruption started, naive CD4+ CDR3 overlap across time points dropped.

J is TRBJ2-1 and V is TRBV5-1; perhaps TRBD1 as D (5 bases). This receptor was obtained from a pool of human donors with HIV. The sample was CD45RA+ CD4+ T cells from PBMCs, pooled from several time points, taken from a donor given antiretroviral therapy, either interrupted or continuous. Regarding subset: naive CD4+ CD45RA+ CD45RO- T cells. In nucleotides, the CDR3 is TGCGCCAGCAGCTTGGGTCCCCTGTCAGGGTACAATGAGCAGTTCTTC. It codes for CASSLGPLSGYNEQFF.